Each of the 5 T cell receptor beta chains below was sequenced from the same sample in a study of blood T cell repertoires in COVID-19. Profiling relied on immunoSEQ multiplex PCR, and the TCRdb table lists in-frame clones only, not all of them. The table records 85,000 to 90,000 clones, about 88% of them present only once. Sequencing input: peripheral blood. These receptors were taken from a man older than 75 with active or convalescent COVID-19.

The genes are TRBV30 and TRBJ1-2, with TRBD1 as a possible D gene (6 bases). The germline gives CDR1 GTSNPN, CDR2 SVGIG (reference sequence). This CDR3 has 13 amino acids. V was trimmed by 7 bases and J by 0 bases, leaving 12 bases between them. CDR3 DNA: TGTGCCTCTCACAGGGTTACTAACTATGGCTACACCTTC. Protein sequence: CASHRVTNYGYTF. The variable domain in full, with the rest retrieved from reference TRBV30 and TRBJ1-2, is SQTIHQWPATLVQPVGSPLSLECTVEGTSNPNLYWYRQAAGRGLQLLFYSVGIGQISSEVPQNLSASRPQDRQFILSSKKLLLSDSGFYLCASHRVTNYGYTFGSGTRLTVV.

This clone was seen more than once but under ten times. This sequence joins TRBV5-4 and TRBJ2-1; TRBD1 aligns across 7 bases. This CDR3 has 18 amino acids. The germline V gene has CDR1 SGHNT and CDR2 YYREEE (reference sequence). The J segment lost 0 bases and the V segment lost 4 bases, leaving 13 bases of the junction unmatched. The CDR3 loop is CASSGKGLDRRSYNEQFF. DNA of the CDR3: TGTGCCAGCAGCGGTAAGGGATTGGACAGGCGCTCCTACAATGAGCAGTTCTTC.

This chain links TRBV30 with TRBJ1-6, with 7 bases fitting TRBD1. Germline CDR1 reads GTSNPN; CDR2 reads SVGIG (reference sequence). The CDR3 has 16 amino acids. J lost 7 bases, V lost 4 bases, and 13 bases had no gene match. The CDR3 bases are TGTGCCTGGATCGAAGGACAGGCCCCCCTAAATTCACCCCTCCACTTT. This gives the protein CAWIEGQAPLNSPLHF.

The V and J genes are TRBV28 and TRBJ1-2; 11 nucleotides agree with TRBD1. Germline V gene sequence: CDR1 MDHEN, CDR2 SYDVKM. CDR3 length: 15 amino acids. The trim removed 5 bases at V and 0 bases at J, leaving 2 bases unmatched. CDR3 in DNA: TGTGCCAGCAGTCGGACAGGGGGCGCTAACTATGGCTACACCTTC. Translation: CASSRTGGANYGYTF.

This clone was counted once. V usage is TRBV4-1 and J usage is TRBJ2-1; D is possibly TRBD2 (7 bases). CDR1 is MGHRA and CDR2 is YSYEKL in the germline V gene. CDR3 size: 16 residues. The V end was cut by 0 bases, the J end by 2 bases, with 11 bases between. The CDR3 sequence: CASSQEGAGAYNEQFF. The CDR3 DNA reads as TGCGCCAGCAGCCAAGAGGGGGCGGGAGCCTACAATGAGCAGTTCTTC.